The clone carrying this T cell receptor (beta chain) was counted at least ten times. TCRdb independently ran MiXCR on the RT-PCR reads; one entry per CDR3 protein. Among 650,000 to 800,000 distinct CDR3 sequences listed, 13% to 15% were seen once. This clonotype originated in a female donor in good health, serving as a healthy control. Sequencing was performed on memory CD4+ T cells from blood.

The CDR3 bases are TGTGCCAGCAGTGGAGTCACAGATACGCAGTATTTT. It encodes CASSGVTDTQYF. This chain links TRBV6-2 or TRBV6-3 with TRBJ2-3; D is ambiguous. Germline values: CDR1 MNHEY, CDR2 SVGEGT. Deletions cut 5 bases from V and 2 bases from J, with 5 bases between. CDR3 length: 12 residues.